This TCR beta chain was captured by sequencing in a study of T cells in tuberculosis. Study at large: Sequenced TCRs come from CD1B-GMM tetramer-binding T cells. In South Africa, adults with active tuberculosis were compared with IGRA-negative and latently infected IGRA-positive adolescents.

General study points: The TCR-beta difference was not significant; alpha differences partly reflected length. Smaller distances to GMM-specific TCRs suggested their expansion in active tuberculosis.

Concerning this clone itself: Its specificity is not known.

The CDR3 sequence is 14 residues long. Trimming pared 5 bases from V and 5 bases from J, leaving 15 bases between. From germline, CDR1 is SGHTA and CDR2 FQGNSA. TCRdb keeps only in-frame clones here, not all; method: immunoSEQ multiplex PCR. In the table there are 25,000 to 35,000 clones, roughly 95% of which are singletons. The sequencing sample was made of PBMCs. The receptor was isolated from a donor between 10 and 35 years old with latent tuberculosis or without tuberculosis infection. The chain is built from TRBV7-2 and TRBJ2-5; D is possibly TRBD2 (6 bases). The CDR3 sequence is CASSPKAGGETQYF. DNA for the CDR3: TGTGCCAGCAGCCCAAAGGCTGGGGGGGAGACCCAGTACTTC.